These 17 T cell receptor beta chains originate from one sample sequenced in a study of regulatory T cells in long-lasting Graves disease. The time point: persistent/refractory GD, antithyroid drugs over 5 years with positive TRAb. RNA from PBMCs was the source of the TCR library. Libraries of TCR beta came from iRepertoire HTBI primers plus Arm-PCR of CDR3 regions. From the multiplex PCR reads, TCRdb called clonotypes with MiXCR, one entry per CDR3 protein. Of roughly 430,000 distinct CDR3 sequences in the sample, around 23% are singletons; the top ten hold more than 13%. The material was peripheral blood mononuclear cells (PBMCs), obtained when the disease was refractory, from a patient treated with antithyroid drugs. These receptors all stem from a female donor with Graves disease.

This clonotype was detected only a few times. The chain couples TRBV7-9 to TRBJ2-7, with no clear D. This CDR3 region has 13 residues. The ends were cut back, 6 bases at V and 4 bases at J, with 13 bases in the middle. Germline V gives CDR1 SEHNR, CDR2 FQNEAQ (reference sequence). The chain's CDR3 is CASSSTGDYEQYF. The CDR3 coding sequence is TGTGCCAGCAGTTCTACTGGGGATTACGAGCAGTACTTC.

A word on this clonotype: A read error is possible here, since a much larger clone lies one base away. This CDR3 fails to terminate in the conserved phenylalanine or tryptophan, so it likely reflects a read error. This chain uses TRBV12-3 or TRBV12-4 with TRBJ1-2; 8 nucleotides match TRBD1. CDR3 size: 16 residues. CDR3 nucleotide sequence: TGTGCCATCAGTCAAGCCCCAGGGGGCGAGGGGAATGGCTACACCCTC. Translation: CAISQAPGGEGNGYTL.

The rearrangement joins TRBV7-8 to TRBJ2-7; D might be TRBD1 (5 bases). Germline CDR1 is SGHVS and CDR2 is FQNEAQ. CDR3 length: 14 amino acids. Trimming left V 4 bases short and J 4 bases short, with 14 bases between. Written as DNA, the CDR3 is TGTGCCAGCAGCTACAGGACGGGCGAATACGAGCAGTACTTC. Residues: CASSYRTGEYEQYF.

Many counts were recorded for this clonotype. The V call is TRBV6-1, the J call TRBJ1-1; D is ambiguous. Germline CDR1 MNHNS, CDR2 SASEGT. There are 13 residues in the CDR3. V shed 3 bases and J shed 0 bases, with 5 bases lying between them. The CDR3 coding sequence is TGTGCCAGCAGTGACAGAATGAACACTGAAGCTTTCTTT. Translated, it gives CASSDRMNTEAFF.

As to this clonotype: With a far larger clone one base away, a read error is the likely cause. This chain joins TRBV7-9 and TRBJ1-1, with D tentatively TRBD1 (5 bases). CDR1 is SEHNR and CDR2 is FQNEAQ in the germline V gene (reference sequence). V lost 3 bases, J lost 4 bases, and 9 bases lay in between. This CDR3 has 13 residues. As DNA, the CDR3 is TGTGCCAGCAGCTTGACAGAGATCACTGAAGCTTTCTTT. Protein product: CASSLTEITEAFF.

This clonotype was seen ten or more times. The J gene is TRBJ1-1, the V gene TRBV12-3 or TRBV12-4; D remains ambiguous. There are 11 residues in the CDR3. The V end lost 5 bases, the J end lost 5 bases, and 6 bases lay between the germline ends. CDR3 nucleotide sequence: TGTGCCAGCAGTATTGGGACTGAAGCTTTCTTT. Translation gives CASSIGTEAFF.

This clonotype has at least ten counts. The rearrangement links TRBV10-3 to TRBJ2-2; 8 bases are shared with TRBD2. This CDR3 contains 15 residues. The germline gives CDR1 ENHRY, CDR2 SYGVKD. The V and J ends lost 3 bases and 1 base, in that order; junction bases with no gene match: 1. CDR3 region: CAISDLAGNTGELFF. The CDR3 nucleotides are TGTGCCATCAGTGATCTAGCGGGGAACACCGGGGAGCTGTTTTTT.

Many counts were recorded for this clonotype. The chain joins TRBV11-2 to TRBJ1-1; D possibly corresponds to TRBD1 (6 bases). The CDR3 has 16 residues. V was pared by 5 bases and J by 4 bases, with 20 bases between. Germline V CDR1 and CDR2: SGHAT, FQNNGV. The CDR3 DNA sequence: TGTGCCAGCAGCACGAGGCGCAGGGGCGAGGGCACTGAAGCTTTCTTT. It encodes CASSTRRRGEGTEAFF. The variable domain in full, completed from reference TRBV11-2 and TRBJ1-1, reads EAGVAQSPRYKIIEKRQSVAFWCNPISGHATLYWYQQILGQGPKLLIQFQNNGVVDDSQLPKDRFSAERLKGVDSTLKIQPAKLEDSAVYLCASSTRRRGEGTEAFFGQGTRLTVV.

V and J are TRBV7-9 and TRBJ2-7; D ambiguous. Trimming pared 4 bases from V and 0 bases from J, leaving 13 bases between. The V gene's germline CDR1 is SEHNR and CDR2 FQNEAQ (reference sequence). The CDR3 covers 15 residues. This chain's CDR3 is CASSSGPGISYEQYF. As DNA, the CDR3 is TGTGCCAGCAGCTCCGGTCCGGGTATCTCCTACGAGCAGTACTTC.

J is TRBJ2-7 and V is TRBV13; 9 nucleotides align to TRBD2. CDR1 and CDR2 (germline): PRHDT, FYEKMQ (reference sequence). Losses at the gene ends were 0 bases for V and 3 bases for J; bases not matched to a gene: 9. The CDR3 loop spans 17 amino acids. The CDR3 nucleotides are TGTGCCAGCAGCTTAGGCCTGGATACTAGCGGGTACTACGAGCAGTACTTC. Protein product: CASSLGLDTSGYYEQYF.

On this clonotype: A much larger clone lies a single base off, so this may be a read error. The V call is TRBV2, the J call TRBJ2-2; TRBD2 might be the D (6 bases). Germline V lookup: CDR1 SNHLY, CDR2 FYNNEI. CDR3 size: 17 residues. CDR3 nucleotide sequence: TGTGCCAGCAGCTTAAGGGGAGGCGGGAAGGGCACCGGGGAGCTGTCTTTT. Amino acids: CASSLRGGGKGTGELSF.

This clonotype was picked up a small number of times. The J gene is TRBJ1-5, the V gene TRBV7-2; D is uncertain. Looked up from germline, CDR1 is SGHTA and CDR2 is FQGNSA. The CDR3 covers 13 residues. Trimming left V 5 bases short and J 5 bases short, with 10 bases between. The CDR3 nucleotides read TGTGCCAGCAGCCTGGATTCCCATCAGCCCCAGCATTTT. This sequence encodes CASSLDSHQPQHF.

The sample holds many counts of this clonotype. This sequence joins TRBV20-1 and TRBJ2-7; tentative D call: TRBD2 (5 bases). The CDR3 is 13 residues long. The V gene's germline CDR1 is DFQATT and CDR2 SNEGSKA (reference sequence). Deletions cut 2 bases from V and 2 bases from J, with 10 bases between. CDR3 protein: CSARSPGTYEQYF. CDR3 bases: TGCAGTGCTAGAAGCCCCGGGACCTACGAGCAGTACTTC.

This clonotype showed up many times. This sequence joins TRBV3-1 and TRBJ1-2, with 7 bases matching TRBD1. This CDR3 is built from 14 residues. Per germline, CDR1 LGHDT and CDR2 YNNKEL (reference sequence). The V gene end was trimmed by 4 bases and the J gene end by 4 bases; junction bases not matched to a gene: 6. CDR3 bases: TGTGCCAGCAGCCCGGGGGCAGGGGGCTATGGCTACACCTTC. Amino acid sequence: CASSPGAGGYGYTF.

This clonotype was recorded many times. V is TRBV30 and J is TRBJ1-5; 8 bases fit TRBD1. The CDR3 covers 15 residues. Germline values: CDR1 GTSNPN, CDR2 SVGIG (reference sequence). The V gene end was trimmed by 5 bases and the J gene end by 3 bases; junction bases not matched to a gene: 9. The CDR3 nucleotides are TGTGCCTGGGCCAGGGGGCAGGTCAACAATCAGCCCCAGCATTTT. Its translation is CAWARGQVNNQPQHF.

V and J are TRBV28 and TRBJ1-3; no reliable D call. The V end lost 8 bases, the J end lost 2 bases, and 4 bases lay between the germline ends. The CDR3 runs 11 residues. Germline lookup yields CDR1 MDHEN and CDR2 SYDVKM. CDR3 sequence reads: CASGAGNTIYF. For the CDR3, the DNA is TGTGCCAGCGGGGCTGGAAACACCATATATTTT.

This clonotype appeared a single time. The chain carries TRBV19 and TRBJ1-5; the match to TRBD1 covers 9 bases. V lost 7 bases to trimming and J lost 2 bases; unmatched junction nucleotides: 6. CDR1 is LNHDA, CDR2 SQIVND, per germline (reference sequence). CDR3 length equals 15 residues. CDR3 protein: CASTDRGKGNQPQHF. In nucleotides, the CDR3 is TGTGCCAGTACCGACAGGGGGAAAGGCAATCAGCCCCAGCATTTT.